This T cell receptor (beta chain) was captured in a study of IL-17A CD8 T cells in psoriatic arthritis synovium. Looking at the study overall: The study was designed to define the phenotype, molecular profile and function of synovial IL-17A+CD8+ T cells in the pathogenesis of psoriatic arthritis. Broad study findings and their caveats: Only a few patients were included in the TCR sequencing, a limited sample size that the authors acknowledged. Although some individual clones took up over 4% of the repertoire, most synovial CD8+ subsets stayed polyclonal. Cells were obtained from synovial fluid rather than synovial tissue, because no psoriatic arthritis synovial tissue samples were available.

After DNA extraction (Qiagen), TCRbeta V-D-J rearrangements underwent bias-controlled amplification and then high-throughput sequencing (immunoSEQ; Adaptive Biotech). Regarding the original processing steps: The immunoSEQ Analyzer platform was used to analyze productive sequences at the sequence level. Clonality was calculated as 1 minus Pielou's evenness, with values ranging from 0 (highly polyclonal) to 1 (monoclonal). The Morisita index, ranging from 0 (no similarity) to 1 (complete similarity), was used to quantify repertoire overlap between subsets. TCRdb provides this immuneACCESS table in a form limited to in-frame rearrangements. Some clones are lacking; in checked studies, under half of them reflect an unresolved V gene, and why the rest are absent is not known. That table supplies the V and J calls and clone size; D and trimming were determined from the DNA. A total of around 2,000 clones appear in this sample, roughly three quarters of them only once. Of the sample, about 9% is held by the ten largest clones.

Synovial fluid effusions were aspirated from the actively inflamed joints of patients with psoriatic arthritis. For each patient, synovial fluid served as the source from which three memory CD8+ T cell populations were isolated by sorting: Tc1 cells (IL-17A-IFNgamma+), Tc17 cells (IL-17A+) and the bulk memory fraction, allowing their TCR repertoires to be compared. Psoriatic arthritis patients met the Classification of Psoriatic Arthritis Study Group (CASPAR) criteria. For the bulk memory CD8+ T cell sort, CD45RA-CD27+/- cells were combined with CD45RA+CD27- cells. A few patients with psoriatic arthritis provided sorted synovial fluid CD8+ T cell subsets that underwent TCRbeta sequencing. After isolation with Lymphoprep, synovial fluid mononuclear cells were cryopreserved in liquid nitrogen until use. Around 50% fetal calf serum and about 9.2% dimethyl sulfoxide were contained in the cryopreservation medium.

The junction carries 18 bases between V and J, which are trimmed by 4 bases and 0 bases respectively. The CDR3, cysteine through phenylalanine, is 17 amino acids long. Only the CDR3 portion is preserved as DNA: 51 bases, with reading frame beginning at the first base. According to the germline V gene (reference sequence), CDR1 reads PRHDT and CDR2 reads FYEKMQ. To note about this clone: Which antigen it targets is not known. No base qualities exist here, and no much larger clone lies one base off it.

The chain is assembled from TRBV13 and TRBJ1-1; the D region possibly corresponds to TRBD1 (5 bases align). Sequencing was performed on memory CD8+ T cells from synovial fluid. Taken with the paper, the label for cell subset or site translates to: bulk memory CD8+ T cells (CD45RA-CD27+/- and CD45RA+CD27-). The receptor's source is a human donor with psoriatic arthritis. The encoded CDR3 is CASSWQTGGDVNTEAFF. Here is the DNA: TGTGCCAGCAGCTGGCAGACCGGAGGGGATGTGAACACTGAAGCTTTCTTT.